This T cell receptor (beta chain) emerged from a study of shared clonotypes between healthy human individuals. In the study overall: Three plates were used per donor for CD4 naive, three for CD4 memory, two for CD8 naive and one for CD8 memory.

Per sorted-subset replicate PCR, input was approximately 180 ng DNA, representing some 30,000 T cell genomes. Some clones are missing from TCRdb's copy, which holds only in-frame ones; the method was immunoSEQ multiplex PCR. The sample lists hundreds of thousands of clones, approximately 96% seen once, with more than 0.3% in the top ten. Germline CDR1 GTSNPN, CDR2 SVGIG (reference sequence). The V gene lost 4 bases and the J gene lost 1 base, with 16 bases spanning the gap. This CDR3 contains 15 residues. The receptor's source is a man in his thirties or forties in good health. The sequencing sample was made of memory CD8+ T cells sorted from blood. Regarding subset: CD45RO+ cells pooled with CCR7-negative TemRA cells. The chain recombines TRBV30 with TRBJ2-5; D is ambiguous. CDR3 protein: CAWMVIGRPQETQYF. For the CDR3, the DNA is TGTGCCTGGATGGTTATAGGGCGACCCCAAGAGACCCAGTACTTC.